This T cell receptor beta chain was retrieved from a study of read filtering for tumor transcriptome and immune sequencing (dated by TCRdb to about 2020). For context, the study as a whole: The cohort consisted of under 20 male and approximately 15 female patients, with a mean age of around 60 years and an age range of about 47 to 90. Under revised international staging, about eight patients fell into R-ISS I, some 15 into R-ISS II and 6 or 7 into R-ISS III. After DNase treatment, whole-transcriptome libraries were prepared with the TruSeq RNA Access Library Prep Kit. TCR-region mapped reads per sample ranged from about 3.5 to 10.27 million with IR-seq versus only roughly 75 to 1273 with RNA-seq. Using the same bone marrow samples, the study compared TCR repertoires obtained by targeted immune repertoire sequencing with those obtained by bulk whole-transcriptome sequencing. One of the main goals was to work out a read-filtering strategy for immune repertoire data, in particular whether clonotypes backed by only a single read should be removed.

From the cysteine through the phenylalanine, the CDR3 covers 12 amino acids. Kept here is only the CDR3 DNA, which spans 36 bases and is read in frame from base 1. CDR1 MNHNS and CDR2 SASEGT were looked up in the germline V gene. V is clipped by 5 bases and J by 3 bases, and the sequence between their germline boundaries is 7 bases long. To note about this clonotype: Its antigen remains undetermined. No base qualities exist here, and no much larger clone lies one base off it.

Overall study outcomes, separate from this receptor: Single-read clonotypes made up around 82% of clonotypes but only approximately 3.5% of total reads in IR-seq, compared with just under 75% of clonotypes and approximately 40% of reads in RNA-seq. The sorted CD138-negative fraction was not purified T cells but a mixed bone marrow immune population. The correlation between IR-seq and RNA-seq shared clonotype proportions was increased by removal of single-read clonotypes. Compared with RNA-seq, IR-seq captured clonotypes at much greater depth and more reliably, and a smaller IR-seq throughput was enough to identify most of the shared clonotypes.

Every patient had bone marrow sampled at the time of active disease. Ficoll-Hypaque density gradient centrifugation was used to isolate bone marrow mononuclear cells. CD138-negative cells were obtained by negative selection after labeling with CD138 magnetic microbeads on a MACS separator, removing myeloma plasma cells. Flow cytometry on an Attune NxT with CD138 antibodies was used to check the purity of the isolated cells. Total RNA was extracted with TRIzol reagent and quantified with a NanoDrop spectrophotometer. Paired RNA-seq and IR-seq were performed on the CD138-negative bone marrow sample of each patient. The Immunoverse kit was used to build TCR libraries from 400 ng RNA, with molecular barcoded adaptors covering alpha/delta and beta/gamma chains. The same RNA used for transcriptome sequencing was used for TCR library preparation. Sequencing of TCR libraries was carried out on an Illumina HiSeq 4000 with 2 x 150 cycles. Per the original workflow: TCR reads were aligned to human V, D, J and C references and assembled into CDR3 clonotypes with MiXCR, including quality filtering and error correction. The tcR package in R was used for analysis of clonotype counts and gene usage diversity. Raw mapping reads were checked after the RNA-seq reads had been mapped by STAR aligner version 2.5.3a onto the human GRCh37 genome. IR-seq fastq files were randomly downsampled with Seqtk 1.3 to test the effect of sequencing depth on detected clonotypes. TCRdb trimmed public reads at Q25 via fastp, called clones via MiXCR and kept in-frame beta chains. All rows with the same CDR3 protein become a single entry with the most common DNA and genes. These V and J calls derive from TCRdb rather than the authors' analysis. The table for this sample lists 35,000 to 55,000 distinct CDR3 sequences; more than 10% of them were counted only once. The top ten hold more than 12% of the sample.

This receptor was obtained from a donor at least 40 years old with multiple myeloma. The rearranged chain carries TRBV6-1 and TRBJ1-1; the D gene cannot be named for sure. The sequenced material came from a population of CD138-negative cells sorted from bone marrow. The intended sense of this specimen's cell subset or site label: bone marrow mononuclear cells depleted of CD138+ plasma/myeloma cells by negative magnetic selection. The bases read TGTGCCAGCAGTTTTGGGTACACTGAAGCTTTCTTT. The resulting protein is CASSFGYTEAFF.